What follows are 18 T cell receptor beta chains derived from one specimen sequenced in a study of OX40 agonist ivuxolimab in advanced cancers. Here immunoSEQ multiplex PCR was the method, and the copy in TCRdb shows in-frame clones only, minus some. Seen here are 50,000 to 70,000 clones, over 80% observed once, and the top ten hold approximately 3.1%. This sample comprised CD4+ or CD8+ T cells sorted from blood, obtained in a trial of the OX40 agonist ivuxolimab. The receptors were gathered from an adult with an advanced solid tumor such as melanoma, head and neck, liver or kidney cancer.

The CDR3 DNA reads TGTGCCAGCAGCCAGTCAGCGGGGGGATCGGTCGAGCAGTACTTC. Protein product: CASSQSAGGSVEQYF. The gene calls are TRBV4-2 and TRBJ2-7; 9 bases match TRBD2. This CDR3 is 15 amino acids long. J lost 6 bases, V lost 3 bases, and 9 bases had no gene match. The germline gives CDR1 LGHNA, CDR2 YNFKEQ.

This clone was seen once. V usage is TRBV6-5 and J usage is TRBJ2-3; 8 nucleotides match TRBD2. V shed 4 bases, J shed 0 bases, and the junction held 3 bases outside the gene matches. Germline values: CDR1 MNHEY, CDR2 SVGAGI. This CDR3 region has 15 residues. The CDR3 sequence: CASSSAGGSTDTQYF. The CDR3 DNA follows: TGTGCCAGCAGTTCCGCGGGGGGCAGCACAGATACGCAGTATTTT.

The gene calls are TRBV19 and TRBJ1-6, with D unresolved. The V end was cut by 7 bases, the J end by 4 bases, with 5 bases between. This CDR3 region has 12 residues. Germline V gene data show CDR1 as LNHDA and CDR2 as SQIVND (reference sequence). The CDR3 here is CASTSYNSPLHF. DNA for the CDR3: TGTGCCAGTACTAGTTATAATTCACCCCTCCACTTT.

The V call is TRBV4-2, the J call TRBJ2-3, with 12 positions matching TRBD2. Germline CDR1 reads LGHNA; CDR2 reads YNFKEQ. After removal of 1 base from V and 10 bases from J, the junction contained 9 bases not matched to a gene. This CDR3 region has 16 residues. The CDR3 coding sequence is TGTGCCAGCAGCCAAGGCTCCTGGACTAGCGGGGAGGCGCAGTATTTT. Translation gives CASSQGSWTSGEAQYF.

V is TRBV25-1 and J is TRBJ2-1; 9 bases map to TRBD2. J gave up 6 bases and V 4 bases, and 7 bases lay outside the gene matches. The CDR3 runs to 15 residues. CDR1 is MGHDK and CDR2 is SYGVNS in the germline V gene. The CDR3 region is CASSVARGGGNEQFF. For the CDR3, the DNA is TGTGCCAGCAGTGTTGCGCGGGGGGGTGGCAATGAGCAGTTCTTC.

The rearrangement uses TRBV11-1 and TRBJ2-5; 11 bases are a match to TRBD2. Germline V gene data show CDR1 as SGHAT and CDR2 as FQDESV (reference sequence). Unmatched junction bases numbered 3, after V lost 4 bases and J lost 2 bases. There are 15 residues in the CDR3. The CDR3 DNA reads TGTGCCAGCAGCTCCCGGACTAGCGGGCAAGAGACCCAGTACTTC. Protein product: CASSSRTSGQETQYF.

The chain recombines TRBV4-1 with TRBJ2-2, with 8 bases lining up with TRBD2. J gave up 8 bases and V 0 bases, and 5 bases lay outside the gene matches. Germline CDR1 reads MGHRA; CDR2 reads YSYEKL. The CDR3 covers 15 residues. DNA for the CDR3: TGCGCCAGCAGCCAAGACCCGGGGGGGTTGGGGGAGCTGTTTTTT. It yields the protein CASSQDPGGLGELFF.

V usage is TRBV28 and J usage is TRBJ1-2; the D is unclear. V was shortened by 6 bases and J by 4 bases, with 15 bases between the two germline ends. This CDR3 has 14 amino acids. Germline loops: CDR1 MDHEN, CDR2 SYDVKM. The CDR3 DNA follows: TGTGCCAGCAGCACCTCGGGGAACACCTATGGCTACACCTTC. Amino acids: CASSTSGNTYGYTF.

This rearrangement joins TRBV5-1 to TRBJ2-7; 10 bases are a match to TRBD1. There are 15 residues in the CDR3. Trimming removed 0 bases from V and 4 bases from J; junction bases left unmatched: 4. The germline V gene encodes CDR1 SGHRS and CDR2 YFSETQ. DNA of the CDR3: TGCGCCAGCAGCTTGGGGACAGGGGGGAGGTACGAGCAGTACTTC. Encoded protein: CASSLGTGGRYEQYF. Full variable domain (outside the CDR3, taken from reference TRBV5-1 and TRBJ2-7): KAGVTQTPRYLIKTRGQQVTLSCSPISGHRSVSWYQQTPGQGLQFLFEYFSETQRNKGNFPGRFSGRQFSNSRSEMNVSTLELGDSALYLCASSLGTGGRYEQYFGPGTRLTVT.

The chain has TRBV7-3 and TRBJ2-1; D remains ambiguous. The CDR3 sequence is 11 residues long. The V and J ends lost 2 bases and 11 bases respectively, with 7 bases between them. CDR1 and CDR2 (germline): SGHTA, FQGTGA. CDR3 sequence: CASSLGPKQFF. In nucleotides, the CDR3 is TGTGCCAGCAGCTTAGGTCCTAAGCAGTTCTTC.

The CDR3 sequence is CASSLLERGSTEAFF. In DNA, the CDR3 is TGTGCCAGCAGCTTATTAGAAAGGGGTTCCACTGAAGCTTTCTTT. V and J are TRBV11-2 and TRBJ1-1; tentatively, D is TRBD1 (5 bases). Germline assignment: CDR1 SGHAT and CDR2 FQNNGV. V was pared by 2 bases and J by 4 bases, with 14 bases between. The CDR3 contains 15 residues.

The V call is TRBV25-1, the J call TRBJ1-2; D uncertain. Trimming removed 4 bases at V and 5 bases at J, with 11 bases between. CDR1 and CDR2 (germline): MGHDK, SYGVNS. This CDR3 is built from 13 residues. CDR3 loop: CASSAGNWYGYTF. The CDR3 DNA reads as TGTGCCAGCAGTGCGGGGAATTGGTATGGCTACACCTTC.

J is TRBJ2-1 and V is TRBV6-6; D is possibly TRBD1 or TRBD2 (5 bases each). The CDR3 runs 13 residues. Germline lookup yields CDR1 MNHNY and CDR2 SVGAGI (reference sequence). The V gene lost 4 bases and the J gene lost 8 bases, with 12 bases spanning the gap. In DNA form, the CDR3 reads TGTGCCAGCAGTTTGATTAGGGGAGATGAGCAGTTCTTC. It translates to CASSLIRGDEQFF.

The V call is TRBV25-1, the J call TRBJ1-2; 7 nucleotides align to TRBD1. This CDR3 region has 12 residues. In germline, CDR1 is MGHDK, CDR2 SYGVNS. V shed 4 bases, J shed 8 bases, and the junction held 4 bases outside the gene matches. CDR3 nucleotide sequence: TGTGCCAGCAGTGCCTACAGGGGAGGCTACACCTTC. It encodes CASSAYRGGYTF.

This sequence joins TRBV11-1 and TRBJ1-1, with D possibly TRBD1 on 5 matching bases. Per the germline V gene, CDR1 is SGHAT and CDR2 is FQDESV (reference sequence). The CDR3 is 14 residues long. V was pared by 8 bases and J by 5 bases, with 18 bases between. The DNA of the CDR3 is TGTGCCAGCGGATTCGGGACGGCGGGGACTGAAGCTTTCTTT. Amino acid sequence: CASGFGTAGTEAFF.

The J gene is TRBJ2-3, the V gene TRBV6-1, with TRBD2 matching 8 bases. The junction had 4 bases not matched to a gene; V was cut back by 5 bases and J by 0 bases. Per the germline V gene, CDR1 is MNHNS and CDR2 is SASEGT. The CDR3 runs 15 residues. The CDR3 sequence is CASSLLAESTDTQYF. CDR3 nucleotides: TGTGCCAGCAGTCTACTAGCGGAGAGCACAGATACGCAGTATTTT.

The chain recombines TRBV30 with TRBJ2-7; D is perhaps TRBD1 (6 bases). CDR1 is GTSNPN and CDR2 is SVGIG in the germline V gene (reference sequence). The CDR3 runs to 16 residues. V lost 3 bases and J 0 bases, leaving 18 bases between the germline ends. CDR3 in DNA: TGTGCCTGGAGGAAGCCGGGACACAAAAACTCCTACGAGCAGTACTTC. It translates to CAWRKPGHKNSYEQYF.

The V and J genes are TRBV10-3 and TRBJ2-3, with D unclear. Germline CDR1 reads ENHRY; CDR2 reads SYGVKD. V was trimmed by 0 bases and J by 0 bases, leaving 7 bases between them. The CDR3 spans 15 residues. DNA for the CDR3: TGTGCCATCAGTGAGTCGGCGGTTAGCACAGATACGCAGTATTTT. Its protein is CAISESAVSTDTQYF.